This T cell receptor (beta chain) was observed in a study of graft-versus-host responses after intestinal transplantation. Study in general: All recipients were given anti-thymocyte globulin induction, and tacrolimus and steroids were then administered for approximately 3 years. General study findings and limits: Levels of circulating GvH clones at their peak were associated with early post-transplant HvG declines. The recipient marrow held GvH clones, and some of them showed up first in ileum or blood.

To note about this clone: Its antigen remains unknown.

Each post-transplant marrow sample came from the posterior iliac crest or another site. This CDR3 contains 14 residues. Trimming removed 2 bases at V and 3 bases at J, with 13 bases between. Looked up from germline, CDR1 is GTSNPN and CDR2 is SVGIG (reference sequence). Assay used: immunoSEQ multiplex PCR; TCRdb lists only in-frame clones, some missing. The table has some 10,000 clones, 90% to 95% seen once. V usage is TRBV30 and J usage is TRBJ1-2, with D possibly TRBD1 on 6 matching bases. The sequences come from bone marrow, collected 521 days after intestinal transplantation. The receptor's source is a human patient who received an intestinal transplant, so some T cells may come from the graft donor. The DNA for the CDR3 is TGTGCCTGGAGTTCTACGGGACACCACTATGGCTACACCTTC. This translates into CAWSSTGHHYGYTF.